This entry features one T cell receptor (beta chain) sequence. The assay was immunoSEQ multiplex PCR, and TCRdb's table has in-frame clones only and misses some. The sample contains 45,000 to 65,000 clones, roughly 89% of which appear only once. This entry comes from a study of cytomegalovirus exposure and HLA in healthy donors. V gave up 6 bases and J gave up 4 bases, with 18 bases separating them. Per germline, CDR1 MNHEY and CDR2 SVGAGI. The CDR3 is 15 amino acids. The genes are TRBV6-5 and TRBJ1-2, with no clear D. The source is a woman aged 18-29 years in good health and CMV-seronegative. Sequences were obtained from PBMCs. CDR3 sequence (DNA): TGTGCCAGCAGGCCCGGTAGTGGTACGAGCTATGGCTACACCTTC. Amino acids: CASRPGSGTSYGYTF.